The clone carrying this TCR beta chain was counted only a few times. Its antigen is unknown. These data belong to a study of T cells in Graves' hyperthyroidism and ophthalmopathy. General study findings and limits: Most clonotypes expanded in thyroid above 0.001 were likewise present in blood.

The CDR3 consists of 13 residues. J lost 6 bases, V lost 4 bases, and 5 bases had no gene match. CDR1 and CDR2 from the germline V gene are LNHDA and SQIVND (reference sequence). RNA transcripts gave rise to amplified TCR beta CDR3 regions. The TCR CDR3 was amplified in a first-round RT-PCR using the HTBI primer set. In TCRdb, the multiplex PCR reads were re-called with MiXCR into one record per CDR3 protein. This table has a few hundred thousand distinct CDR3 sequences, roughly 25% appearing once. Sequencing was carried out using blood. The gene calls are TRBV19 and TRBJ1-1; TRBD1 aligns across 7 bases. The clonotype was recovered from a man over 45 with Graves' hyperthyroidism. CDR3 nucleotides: TGTGCCAGTAGTACGATAACAGGGGCTGAAGCTTTCTTT. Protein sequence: CASSTITGAEAFF.